Below are 27 T cell receptor beta chains sequenced from a single sample in a study of T cell responses to AZD1222 COVID-19 vaccine. Profiling relied on immunoSEQ multiplex PCR, and the TCRdb table lists in-frame clones only, not all of them. The data show 150,000 to 200,000 clones, less than 90% seen once. The sample was peripheral blood, taken on day 0 of AZD1222 vaccination. The source of these receptors is an adult in good health.

The genes are TRBV7-3 and TRBJ1-5; 9 bases align to TRBD1. Germline-derived CDR1 and CDR2 are SGHTA and FQGTGA. The ends lost 3 bases at V and 9 bases at J; junction bases unmatched: 3. The CDR3 covers 13 residues. The CDR3 coding sequence is TGTGCCAGCAGCTTGGGACAGGGCTCGCCCCAGCATTTT. Its translation is CASSLGQGSPQHF.

The chain couples TRBV4-3 to TRBJ1-4, with 11 positions matching TRBD1. The CDR3 has 15 residues. Germline lookup yields CDR1 LGHNA and CDR2 YSLEER. V lost 3 bases and J lost 7; bases outside the gene matches: 4. Here the CDR3 reads CASSQDRGRGEKLFF. Here the CDR3 DNA reads TGCGCCAGCAGCCAGGACAGGGGGCGAGGTGAAAAACTGTTTTTT.

The rearrangement uses TRBV11-2 and TRBJ2-1; no reliable D call. V was clipped by 5 bases and J by 5 bases, with 10 bases between them. CDR3 length equals 13 residues. Germline values: CDR1 SGHAT, CDR2 FQNNGV. In nucleotides, the CDR3 is TGTGCCAGCAGCCCCGGACGTAACAATGAGCAGTTCTTC. Its protein is CASSPGRNNEQFF.

The gene calls are TRBV30 and TRBJ2-7; weak D call: TRBD1 (6 bases). The germline gives CDR1 GTSNPN, CDR2 SVGIG (reference sequence). The CDR3 spans 13 residues. Trimming took 2 bases from V and 6 from J, leaving 14 bases between them. For the CDR3, the DNA is TGTGCCTGGAGTAAAACAGGGAGCGGCGAGCAGTACTTC. This translates into CAWSKTGSGEQYF. Filled out from reference TRBV30 and TRBJ2-7, the complete variable domain reads SQTIHQWPATLVQPVGSPLSLECTVEGTSNPNLYWYRQAAGRGLQLLFYSVGIGQISSEVPQNLSASRPQDRQFILSSKKLLLSDSGFYLCAWSKTGSGEQYFGPGTRLTVT.

V is TRBV6-5 and J is TRBJ2-7, with 11 bases identical to TRBD1. The germline V gene has CDR1 MNHEY and CDR2 SVGAGI. V lost 7 bases, J lost 12 bases, and 17 bases stayed unmatched. The CDR3 is 15 residues long. CDR3 protein: CASTRDSLGQGAWYV. The CDR3 DNA is TGTGCCAGCACTCGAGATTCCCTCGGACAGGGGGCTTGGTACGTC.

This rearrangement joins TRBV28 to TRBJ1-1, with 7 bases lining up with TRBD1. Trimming removed 2 bases from V and 11 bases from J; junction bases left unmatched: 5. This CDR3 is 12 amino acids long. Germline CDR1 and CDR2: MDHEN and SYDVKM. The DNA of the CDR3 is TGTGCCAGCAGTTTACCATCAGGGGGGGCTTTCTTT. Amino acids: CASSLPSGGAFF.

The chain links TRBV30 to TRBJ2-3; the D is unclear. Germline CDR1 is GTSNPN and CDR2 is SVGIG (reference sequence). V dropped 4 bases and J dropped 3 bases, with 11 bases sitting between them. CDR3 length equals 13 residues. The CDR3 spells CAWTDGSTDTQYF. The CDR3 region has the DNA TGTGCCTGGACCGACGGGTCGACAGATACGCAGTATTTT.

J is TRBJ2-7 and V is TRBV2; weak D call: TRBD1 (5 bases). This CDR3 spans 14 amino acids. The V and J ends lost 6 bases and 4 bases respectively, with 16 bases between them. Germline V gene data show CDR1 as SNHLY and CDR2 as FYNNEI. Written as DNA, the CDR3 is TGTGCCAGCAGCCTGGGCCAGGGTGGGTACGAGCAGTACTTC. It translates to CASSLGQGGYEQYF.

The rearrangement links TRBV27 to TRBJ1-2; 7 nucleotides match TRBD1. From germline, CDR1 is MNHEY and CDR2 SMNVEV (reference sequence). This CDR3 spans 12 amino acids. With 5 bases clipped from V and 8 bases from J, the junction kept 5 bases outside the gene matches. The CDR3 loop is CASSPPGQGYTF. In DNA form, the CDR3 reads TGTGCCAGCAGTCCTCCGGGACAGGGCTACACCTTC.

CDR3 residues: CASSLEVVGFYGYTF. The CDR3 coding sequence is TGTGCCAGCAGCTTAGAGGTGGTGGGATTCTATGGCTACACCTTC. The chain carries TRBV7-8 and TRBJ1-2; unclear D gene. Germline CDR1 is SGHVS and CDR2 is FQNEAQ. The CDR3 length is 15 residues. Deletions cut 1 base from V and 4 bases from J, with 13 bases between. Full variable domain (rest looked up from reference TRBV7-8 and TRBJ1-2): GAGVSQSPRYKVAKRGQDVALRCDPISGHVSLFWYQQALGQGPEFLTYFQNEAQLDKSGLPSDRFFAERPEGSVSTLKIQRTQQEDSAVYLCASSLEVVGFYGYTFGSGTRLTVV.

The gene calls are TRBV6-1 and TRBJ1-1; tentative D call: TRBD1 (5 bases). This CDR3 region has 14 residues. Germline V CDR1 and CDR2: MNHNS, SASEGT. V was trimmed by 3 bases and J by 3 bases, leaving 11 bases between them. The DNA for the CDR3 is TGTGCCAGCAGTGATCAGGGCATCTACACTGAAGCTTTCTTT. Translating it yields CASSDQGIYTEAFF.

The chain carries TRBV30 and TRBJ1-1; the D is unclear. This CDR3 has 11 amino acids. CDR1 and CDR2 (germline): GTSNPN, SVGIG (reference sequence). Trimming removed 4 bases at V and 7 bases at J, with 10 bases between. CDR3 DNA: TGTGCCTGGACTTATCCCCTTGAAGCTTTCTTT. It is translated as CAWTYPLEAFF.

V usage is TRBV11-2 and J usage is TRBJ2-2, with unresolved D. Germline CDR1 and CDR2: SGHAT and FQNNGV. V dropped 5 bases and J dropped 0 bases, with 1 base sitting between them. This CDR3 is 12 amino acids long. CDR3 in DNA: TGTGCCAGCAGCGCGAACACCGGGGAGCTGTTTTTT. This codes for CASSANTGELFF.

The J gene is TRBJ1-2, the V gene TRBV6-6; 11 positions agree with TRBD1. After removal of 6 bases from V and 8 bases from J, the junction contained 11 bases not matched to a gene. Germline-derived CDR1 and CDR2 are MNHNY and SVGAGI (reference sequence). CDR3 length equals 15 residues. CDR3 in DNA: TGTGCCAGCAGACGGGACAGGGGGTCGACGGCCGGCTACACCTTC. Its translation is CASRRDRGSTAGYTF.

This clone is a singleton in its sample. The chain combines TRBV5-1 with TRBJ1-2; 10 nucleotides align to TRBD1. The CDR3 runs 13 residues. Trimming removed 2 bases from V and 7 bases from J; junction bases left unmatched: 2. Germline V lookup: CDR1 SGHRS, CDR2 YFSETQ. CDR3 protein: CASSLDRGLGYTF. The DNA of the CDR3 is TGCGCCAGCAGCTTAGACAGGGGGCTTGGCTACACCTTC.

The V gene is TRBV7-9, the J gene TRBJ2-5; D is possibly TRBD1 (5 bases). Between the trimmed V and J ends, which lost 5 bases and 5 bases, there was a span of 15 bases. Germline lookup yields CDR1 SEHNR and CDR2 FQNEAQ (reference sequence). The CDR3 contains 14 residues. CDR3 sequence (DNA): TGTGCCAGCAGCCGACGACAGCCATCCGAGACCCAGTACTTC. It specifies CASSRRQPSETQYF.

The table lists this clone with a count of one. The chain carries TRBV28 and TRBJ2-7, with 7 bases aligning to TRBD1. Germline lookup yields CDR1 MDHEN and CDR2 SYDVKM. CDR3 length equals 14 residues. Unmatched junction bases numbered 7, after V lost 6 bases and J lost 2 bases. The CDR3 is CASSVGGQTYEQYV. CDR3 DNA: TGTGCCAGCAGCGTTGGGGGACAGACCTACGAGCAGTACGTC.

The J gene is TRBJ2-1, the V gene TRBV9; D unresolved. Trimming removed 0 bases from V and 6 bases from J, with 10 bases in between. Germline V gives CDR1 SGDLS, CDR2 YYNGEE. The CDR3 runs to 14 residues. The CDR3 loop reads CASSVAGSANEQFF. The CDR3 DNA reads as TGTGCCAGCAGCGTAGCGGGTAGTGCCAATGAGCAGTTCTTC. Variable domain in full (rest from reference TRBV9 and TRBJ2-1): DSGVTQTPKHLITATGQRVTLRCSPRSGDLSVYWYQQSLDQGLQFLIQYYNGEERAKGNILERFSAQQFPDLHSELNLSSLELGDSALYFCASSVAGSANEQFFGPGTRLTVL.

V usage is TRBV19 and J usage is TRBJ2-5; 8 bases fit TRBD2. Germline CDR1 LNHDA, CDR2 SQIVND (reference sequence). With 3 bases clipped from V and 5 bases from J, the junction kept 11 bases outside the gene matches. This CDR3 contains 16 residues. The CDR3 nucleotides read TGTGCCAGTAGTATGGGAACGGGAGGGCCGGAGGAGACCCAGTACTTC. Amino acids: CASSMGTGGPEETQYF.

This chain links TRBV6-6 with TRBJ2-5; D unresolved. Germline CDR1 is MNHNY and CDR2 is SVGAGI (reference sequence). Trimming removed 8 bases from V and 8 bases from J, with 21 bases in between. The CDR3 runs to 14 residues. The CDR3 reads CASRYLGSGITQYF. The DNA of the CDR3 is TGTGCCAGCCGATACCTTGGCAGTGGCATCACCCAGTACTTC.

The chain has TRBV19 and TRBJ2-7, with D perhaps matching TRBD1 (6 bases). The V gene lost 11 bases and the J gene lost 6 bases, with 20 bases spanning the gap. The CDR3 is made up of 13 amino acids. The germline V gene encodes CDR1 LNHDA and CDR2 SQIVND (reference sequence). This CDR3 reads CAAPNRQVPEQYF. The CDR3 DNA follows: TGTGCCGCCCCCAACCGACAGGTTCCCGAGCAGTACTTC.

V usage is TRBV6-1 and J usage is TRBJ1-4; D remains unclear. Trimming left V 1 base short and J 0 bases short, with 15 bases between. Germline CDR1 reads MNHNS; CDR2 reads SASEGT. This CDR3 has 18 amino acids. CDR3 protein: CASSEVWEGFATNEKLFF. The DNA of the CDR3 is TGTGCCAGCAGTGAAGTTTGGGAGGGCTTCGCAACTAATGAAAAACTGTTTTTT.

The rearrangement joins TRBV7-2 to TRBJ1-2, with TRBD1 matching 7 bases. The CDR3 length is 15 residues. CDR1 is SGHTA, CDR2 FQGNSA, per germline. Germline trimming cut 1 base from V and 5 bases from J; bases unmatched to any gene: 7. The chain's CDR3 is CASSLEQGVRYGYTF. The CDR3 DNA follows: TGTGCCAGCAGCTTAGAGCAGGGGGTGAGATATGGCTACACCTTC. Complete variable domain (other parts from reference TRBV7-2 and TRBJ1-2): GAGVSQSPSNKVTEKGKDVELRCDPISGHTALYWYRQSLGQGLEFLIYFQGNSAPDKSGLPSDRFSAERTGGSVSTLTIQRTQQEDSAVYLCASSLEQGVRYGYTFGSGTRLTVV.

The V call is TRBV2, the J call TRBJ2-5, with D possibly being TRBD1 (6 bases). Germline CDR1 is SNHLY and CDR2 is FYNNEI. The CDR3 has 13 residues. V was shortened by 4 bases and J by 5 bases, with 11 bases between the two germline ends. CDR3 sequence (DNA): TGTGCCAGCAGTGTAGGGCAGGGGGAGACCCAGTACTTC. Translation gives CASSVGQGETQYF.

The gene calls are TRBV30 and TRBJ1-2, with a weak D call TRBD1 (6 bases). Germline CDR1 reads GTSNPN; CDR2 reads SVGIG (reference sequence). Trimming stripped 0 bases from V and 3 bases from J, with 14 bases between. The CDR3 covers 15 residues. DNA for the CDR3: TGTGCCTGGAGTGTACGGCGGGGGGCGGACTATGGCTACACCTTC. Translation gives CAWSVRRGADYGYTF.

The chain recombines TRBV6-6 with TRBJ1-1; 8 positions agree with TRBD1. This CDR3 contains 14 residues. Germline values: CDR1 MNHNY, CDR2 SVGAGI (reference sequence). Trimming removed 6 bases from V and 1 base from J; junction bases left unmatched: 4. In nucleotides, the CDR3 is TGTGCCAGCAGAAAACAGGGGGAGAACACTGAAGCTTTCTTT. This sequence encodes CASRKQGENTEAFF.

V is TRBV7-2 and J is TRBJ2-7; 8 nucleotides agree with TRBD1. V dropped 4 bases and J dropped 3; count of bases not matched to a gene: 5. The CDR3 extends over 14 amino acids. Germline assignment: CDR1 SGHTA and CDR2 FQGNSA. CDR3 coding DNA: TGTGCCAGCAGCTCTGGGACAGGTTACTACGAGCAGTACTTC. Translated, it gives CASSSGTGYYEQYF.